This passage covers 18 T cell receptor beta chains from one sample sequenced in a study of blood T cell repertoires in COVID-19. Using immunoSEQ multiplex PCR, the repertoire was profiled, and TCRdb retains in-frame clones only, with some absent. The table has about 180,000 clones, 79% seen once. Sequences were obtained from peripheral blood. The receptors shown here come from a woman aged 55-69 years with COVID-19, enrolled during active disease.

The rearrangement uses TRBV28 and TRBJ2-1; D possibly corresponds to TRBD2 (6 bases). Germline assignment: CDR1 MDHEN and CDR2 SYDVKM. The germline V and J ends were trimmed by 5 bases and 3 bases, with 23 bases remaining between them. The CDR3 contains 18 residues. The CDR3 spells CASSLLSGRDNRYNEQFF. The CDR3 DNA follows: TGTGCCAGCAGTCTACTCTCGGGGCGGGATAATCGCTACAATGAGCAGTTCTTC.

This clone was observed once. V and J are TRBV4-1 and TRBJ2-1; D perhaps matches TRBD1 (6 bases). V lost 3 bases to trimming and J lost 4 bases, with 10 bases between them. The germline V gene encodes CDR1 MGHRA and CDR2 YSYEKL. There are 14 residues in the CDR3. The CDR3 nucleotides read TGCGCCAGCAGCCAGACAGGTATTTACAATGAGCAGTTCTTC. Translating it yields CASSQTGIYNEQFF.

V usage is TRBV5-4 and J usage is TRBJ1-2; TRBD1 might be the D (5 bases). The CDR3 length is 16 residues. Germline values: CDR1 SGHNT, CDR2 YYREEE (reference sequence). V was clipped by 5 bases and J by 4 bases, with 21 bases between them. The CDR3 nucleotides read TGTGCCAGCAGTCCACCTGTCCAGGGTACTTTCTATGGCTACACCTTC. As protein: CASSPPVQGTFYGYTF.

The chain employs TRBV12-3 or TRBV12-4 and TRBJ2-3; D is ambiguous. The V end lost 5 bases, the J end lost 0 bases, and 6 bases lay between the germline ends. There are 13 residues in the CDR3. For the CDR3, the DNA is TGTGCCAGCAGTACAGACAGCACAGATACGCAGTATTTT. Residues: CASSTDSTDTQYF.

Worth noting for this clone: The sample has other DNA sequences that encode this CDR3 too. This chain connects TRBV7-9 to TRBJ1-5; possibly TRBD1 for D (5 bases). Germline loops: CDR1 SEHNR, CDR2 FQNEAQ (reference sequence). The CDR3 covers 12 residues. V shed 1 base and J shed 9 bases, with 7 bases lying between them. CDR3 nucleotides: TGTGCCAGCAGCTTAGGGGGGGGGCCCCAGCATTTT. This encodes CASSLGGGPQHF. Full variable domain (missing parts from reference TRBV7-9 and TRBJ1-5): DTGVSQNPRHKITKRGQNVTFRCDPISEHNRLYWYRQTLGQGPEFLTYFQNEAQLEKSRLLSDRFSAERPKGSFSTLEIQRTEQGDSAMYLCASSLGGGPQHFGDGTRLSIL.

This clone was recorded once. The J gene is TRBJ2-1, the V gene TRBV20-1, with no clear D. V shed 1 base and J shed 10 bases, with 8 bases lying between them. The V gene's germline CDR1 is DFQATT and CDR2 SNEGSKA (reference sequence). The CDR3 is 11 amino acids. The CDR3 sequence is CSARVQVEQFF. CDR3 sequence (DNA): TGCAGTGCTAGAGTCCAGGTAGAGCAGTTCTTC.

This chain uses TRBV7-9 with TRBJ2-7, with a weak D call TRBD2 (5 bases). Trimming cost V 1 base and J 5 bases, with 12 bases left between them. The CDR3 runs to 14 residues. Per the germline V gene, CDR1 is SEHNR and CDR2 is FQNEAQ (reference sequence). The DNA for the CDR3 is TGTGCCAGCAGCTTAGACGGACGGGGAAACGAGCAGTACTTC. It encodes CASSLDGRGNEQYF.

The genes are TRBV7-2 and TRBJ1-6; a possible D gene is TRBD1 (5 bases). The V end was cut by 5 bases, the J end by 6 bases, with 14 bases between. Germline CDR1 is SGHTA and CDR2 is FQGNSA. This CDR3 has 15 residues. The CDR3 DNA reads TGTGCCAGCAGCCCCCAAATCGGGGGTAATTCACCCCTCCACTTT. Translated, it gives CASSPQIGGNSPLHF.

The rearrangement links TRBV6-2 or TRBV6-3 to TRBJ2-3, with TRBD1 as a possible D gene (6 bases). Trimming shortened V by 4 bases and J by 3 bases, and 20 bases separated the two germline ends. Germline V lookup: CDR1 MNHEY, CDR2 SVGEGT. CDR3 size: 17 residues. The chain's CDR3 is CASSFTAQEGGTDTQYF. DNA for the CDR3: TGTGCCAGCAGTTTCACCGCGCAGGAAGGGGGAACAGATACGCAGTATTTT.

This clone was seen once. The chain has TRBV7-8 and TRBJ2-2; TRBD1 agrees at 9 bases. Trimming at V came to 6 bases and at J to 5 bases, leaving 10 bases not matched to a gene. The CDR3 runs to 16 residues. Germline V gives CDR1 SGHVS, CDR2 FQNEAQ. The CDR3: CASRGPGTGWTGELFF. In nucleotides, the CDR3 is TGTGCCAGCAGGGGCCCCGGGACAGGGTGGACCGGGGAGCTGTTTTTT.

The rearrangement joins TRBV29-1 to TRBJ1-4; the D is unclear. CDR1 is SQVTM and CDR2 is ANQGSEA in the germline V gene. The CDR3 covers 12 residues. V gave up 4 bases and J gave up 12 bases, with 15 bases separating them. CDR3 DNA: TGCAGCGTTGGGACTGCCTCTGGAGAACTGTTTTTT. Its protein product is CSVGTASGELFF.

This chain uses TRBV12-2 with TRBJ1-1; the listed D gene, TRBD1, was not tested against the DNA. TRBV12-2 is a pseudogene locus. The CDR3 is 14 amino acids. CDR3 DNA: TGTGCAAGTCGCCACAGGACAGGGCTGACTGAAGCTTTCTTT. It codes for CASRHRTGLTEAFF.

The rearrangement links TRBV29-1 to TRBJ1-1; D is unclear. The CDR3 loop spans 14 amino acids. Germline lookup yields CDR1 SQVTM and CDR2 ANQGSEA. The germline V and J ends were trimmed by 1 base and 3 bases, with 12 bases remaining between them. CDR3 in amino acids: CSVEGYAADTEAFF. CDR3 coding DNA: TGCAGCGTTGAAGGGTACGCGGCGGACACTGAAGCTTTCTTT.

The CDR3 is CASSRRLAGGPYSKSETQYF. The CDR3 region has the DNA TGTGCCAGCAGCCGCCGGCTAGCGGGAGGGCCGTACTCTAAGTCTGAGACCCAGTACTTC. The chain is built from TRBV14 and TRBJ2-5; 12 nucleotides line up with TRBD2. J was trimmed by 5 bases and V by 4 bases; bases with no gene match: 20. The V gene's germline CDR1 is SGHDN and CDR2 FVKESK. The CDR3 sequence is 20 residues long.

The chain joins TRBV5-1 to TRBJ1-2; 8 bases align to TRBD1. The CDR3 length is 15 residues. CDR1 is SGHRS and CDR2 is YFSETQ in the germline V gene. The trim removed 4 bases at V and 4 bases at J, leaving 9 bases unmatched. The DNA for the CDR3 is TGCGCCAGCAGCGAATCGACAGGGGCCAGCTATGGCTACACCTTC. Its protein product is CASSESTGASYGYTF. The variable domain in full, completed from reference TRBV5-1 and TRBJ1-2, reads KAGVTQTPRYLIKTRGQQVTLSCSPISGHRSVSWYQQTPGQGLQFLFEYFSETQRNKGNFPGRFSGRQFSNSRSEMNVSTLELGDSALYLCASSESTGASYGYTFGSGTRLTVV.

This clone turned up a few times. J is TRBJ1-2 and V is TRBV30, with TRBD1 matching 11 bases. Germline-derived CDR1 and CDR2 are GTSNPN and SVGIG (reference sequence). J gave up 3 bases and V 5 bases, and 5 bases lay outside the gene matches. This CDR3 spans 14 amino acids. CDR3 DNA: TGTGCCTGGGAGGGACAGGGGGGTTACTATGGCTACACCTTC. Protein product: CAWEGQGGYYGYTF. The full variable domain, in which reference TRBV30 and TRBJ1-2 provide the parts outside the CDR3, is SQTIHQWPATLVQPVGSPLSLECTVEGTSNPNLYWYRQAAGRGLQLLFYSVGIGQISSEVPQNLSASRPQDRQFILSSKKLLLSDSGFYLCAWEGQGGYYGYTFGSGTRLTVV.

V usage is TRBV15 and J usage is TRBJ2-1; possible D gene TRBD1, 5 bases. Germline V gene sequence: CDR1 LNHNV, CDR2 YYDKDF (reference sequence). This CDR3 has 17 residues. V lost 0 bases and J lost 8, with 20 bases in between. The DNA of the CDR3 is TGTGCCACCAGCAGAGAGGTGGCAGGGCCAAATGGGGATGAGCAGTTCTTC. This translates into CATSREVAGPNGDEQFF. Supplemented by reference TRBV15 and TRBJ2-1, the full variable domain reads DAMVIQNPRYQVTQFGKPVTLSCSQTLNHNVMYWYQQKSSQAPKLLFHYYDKDFNNEADTPDNFQSRRPNTSFCFLDIRSPGLGDTAMYLCATSREVAGPNGDEQFFGPGTRLTVL.

This chain links TRBV6-1 with TRBJ2-5; D is possibly TRBD2 (7 bases). This CDR3 region has 16 residues. The V gene's germline CDR1 is MNHNS and CDR2 SASEGT. V lost 2 bases, J lost 5 bases, and 18 bases lay in between. CDR3: CASSEPPRGRGETQYF. The CDR3 nucleotides read TGTGCCAGCAGTGAACCACCCCGGGGGAGGGGGGAGACCCAGTACTTC.